This TCR beta chain was sequenced for a study of shared clonotypes between healthy human individuals. The study's findings and limits: Rarefaction revealed incomplete sorted-subset sequencing despite large depth. Shared clonotypes across all four donors exceeded non-shared ones in generation probability.

V dropped 5 bases and J dropped 5 bases, with 10 bases sitting between them. The V gene's germline CDR1 is SGHAT and CDR2 FQNNGV. This CDR3 has 12 residues. Replicate PCRs from sorted subsets contained roughly 220 ng DNA, which is around 29,000 T cell genomes. TCRdb's table, derived via immunoSEQ multiplex PCR, lists solely in-frame clones and lacks some. The table shows 660,000 or so clones, with approximately 96% occurring only once. A remark on this clone: The target antigen is unknown.

CD45RO negativity and positive selection for CCR7 defined naive CD8 cells, a population that excluded terminally differentiated effector memory CD45RA+ cells. The sample consisted of naive CD8+ T cells sorted from blood. The rearrangement joins TRBV11-2 to TRBJ2-7, with TRBD2 as a possible D gene (5 bases). The TCR comes from a woman in her twenties or thirties in good health. CDR3 sequence: CASSLGRDEQYF. Written as DNA, the CDR3 is TGTGCCAGCAGCCTAGGGCGGGACGAGCAGTACTTC.